This T cell receptor beta chain stems from a study of metastatic and nonmetastatic thyroid tumors. As for the study in general: Repertoires of blood and of tissue (tumor or nodule) from malignant and benign thyroid patients were compared. Findings and limits, study-wide: As reported, TCR beta diversity in blood and tumor was significantly higher in malignant thyroid tumors than in benign nodules.

Not a single patient had been given any form of treatment at any point before undergoing thyroid surgery. This clone is large. The target antigen is unknown. MiXCR reprocessed the PCR reads for TCRdb. The sample has almost 85,000 clones, around 12% seen once. The source is a female donor with papillary thyroid cancer or a benign thyroid nodule (not recorded which). Some clones in this sample may be carry-over from other donors' samples. Specimen: tumor tissue.

As DNA, the CDR3 is TGTGCCAGCAGGGGCCCGTATGAGGGGCGGTCCTACGAGCAGTACTTC. It codes for CASRGPYEGRSYEQYF. The V call is TRBV6-1, the J call TRBJ2-7, with D possibly called TRBD1 or TRBD2 (5 bases each). There are 16 residues in the CDR3. Trimming removed 6 bases at V and 1 base at J, with 19 bases between. Per germline, CDR1 MNHNS and CDR2 SASEGT.